The rows below give T cell receptor beta chains drawn from one sample of a study of shared clonotypes between healthy human individuals. Sequenced by immunoSEQ multiplex PCR; TCRdb stores in-frame clones only, minus some. The top ten hold approximately 1.8% of the sample, which has 650,000 to 800,000 clones, roughly 72% seen once. Sequenced sample: memory CD4+ T cells sorted from blood. The origin of the receptors is a woman aged 30 to 39 in good health. CDR3s include the opening cysteine and the closing phenylalanine or tryptophan. The D gene is left open where the match is weak. Expanded clones are given a class, and other clones once, few, many or no size at all.

V gene: TRBV27; clone size: .; D gene: .; J gene: TRBJ2-2; CDR3 protein: CASSLRQGIGELFF; CDR3 DNA: TGTGCCAGCAGTTTAAGGCAGGGAATCGGGGAGCTGTTTTTT
V gene: TRBV5-1; clone size: .; D gene: .; J gene: TRBJ2-5; CDR3 protein: CASSSMGVELETQYF; CDR3 DNA: TGCGCCAGCAGCTCCATGGGGGTCGAATTAGAGACCCAGTACTTC
V gene: TRBV9; clone size: .; D gene: .; J gene: TRBJ2-2; CDR3 protein: CASSVSNTGELFF; CDR3 DNA: TGTGCCAGCAGCGTCTCCAACACCGGGGAGCTGTTTTTT
V gene: TRBV5-5; clone size: .; D gene: TRBD1; J gene: TRBJ1-1; CDR3 protein: CASSAQTGQPNTEAFF; CDR3 DNA: TGTGCCAGCAGCGCACAGACGGGACAGCCGAACACTGAAGCTTTCTTT
V gene: TRBV7-9; clone size: .; D gene: TRBD1; J gene: TRBJ1-4; CDR3 protein: CASSLDGLAAGGGEKLFF; CDR3 DNA: TGTGCCAGCAGCTTAGACGGCCTCGCGGCAGGGGGAGGTGAAAAACTGTTTTTT
V gene: TRBV6-1; clone size: .; D gene: .; J gene: TRBJ2-7; CDR3 protein: CASCGLSYEQYF; CDR3 DNA: TGTGCCAGCTGCGGGCTTTCCTACGAGCAGTACTTC
V gene: TRBV11-3; clone size: .; D gene: TRBD2; J gene: TRBJ2-3; CDR3 protein: CASSLELAASDGTDTQYF; CDR3 DNA: TGTGCCAGCAGCTTAGAACTAGCGGCCAGCGATGGCACAGATACGCAGTATTTT
V gene: TRBV6-6; clone size: .; D gene: TRBD2; J gene: TRBJ2-3; CDR3 protein: CASSRGVGTDTQYF; CDR3 DNA: TGTGCCAGCAGTCGGGGGGTGGGCACAGATACGCAGTATTTT
V gene: TRBV19; clone size: .; D gene: TRBD2; J gene: TRBJ2-1; CDR3 protein: CARVARLAIQGHTYNEQFF; CDR3 DNA: TGTGCCAGAGTAGCTAGACTAGCGATACAGGGACATACCTACAATGAGCAGTTCTTC
V gene: TRBV5-1; clone size: .; D gene: .; J gene: TRBJ2-1; CDR3 protein: CASSPEGSSYNEQFF; CDR3 DNA: TGCGCCAGCAGCCCGGAGGGGAGCTCCTACAATGAGCAGTTCTTC
V gene: TRBV7-2; clone size: few; D gene: TRBD1; J gene: TRBJ1-1; CDR3 protein: CASSLGDRVAMETEAFF; CDR3 DNA: TGTGCCAGCAGCTTAGGGGACAGGGTGGCCATGGAGACTGAAGCTTTCTTT
V gene: TRBV2; clone size: .; D gene: .; J gene: TRBJ2-7; CDR3 protein: CASKQGGEQYF; CDR3 DNA: TGTGCCAGTAAGCAGGGAGGCGAGCAGTACTTC
V gene: TRBV6-6; clone size: .; D gene: TRBD1; J gene: TRBJ2-3; CDR3 protein: CASRLRGFADTQYF; CDR3 DNA: TGTGCCAGCCGCCTCAGGGGGTTCGCAGATACGCAGTATTTT
V gene: TRBV9; clone size: .; D gene: .; J gene: TRBJ1-5; CDR3 protein: CASSVEGSNQPQHF; CDR3 DNA: TGTGCCAGCAGCGTAGAGGGTAGCAATCAGCCCCAGCATTTT
V gene: TRBV29-1; clone size: .; D gene: .; J gene: TRBJ2-1; CDR3 protein: CSVEGFGDHEQFF; CDR3 DNA: TGCAGCGTTGAGGGTTTTGGGGACCATGAGCAGTTCTTC
V gene: TRBV21-1; clone size: .; D gene: .; J gene: TRBJ2-1; CDR3 protein: CARRTSGRLGEQFF; CDR3 DNA: TGTGCCAGACGGACTAGCGGGAGACTCGGTGAGCAGTTCTTC
V gene: TRBV5-3; clone size: .; D gene: .; J gene: TRBJ2-1; CDR3 protein: CARSLCPVLGNEQFF; CDR3 DNA: TGTGCCAGAAGCTTGTGTCCGGTTTTGGGCAATGAGCAGTTCTTC
V gene: TRBV28; clone size: .; D gene: .; J gene: TRBJ2-7; CDR3 protein: CASSRETGFNEQYF; CDR3 DNA: TGTGCCAGCAGCCGGGAGACGGGATTCAACGAGCAGTACTTC
V gene: TRBV21-1; clone size: .; D gene: .; J gene: TRBJ2-7; CDR3 protein: CASSTPFRTGPSGRAHEQYF; CDR3 DNA: TGTGCCAGCAGCACTCCTTTTAGGACAGGGCCTAGCGGGAGGGCCCACGAGCAGTACTTC
V gene: TRBV7-2; clone size: .; D gene: TRBD2; J gene: TRBJ2-3; CDR3 protein: CASSLARLAGTDTQYF; CDR3 DNA: TGTGCCAGCAGCTTAGCAAGACTAGCGGGGACAGATACGCAGTATTTT
V gene: TRBV9; clone size: .; D gene: .; J gene: TRBJ2-1; CDR3 protein: CASSVGGGTVFRGVPYQNEQFF; CDR3 DNA: TGTGCCAGCAGCGTAGGTGGTGGCACCGTCTTCCGGGGAGTCCCCTATCAGAATGAGCAGTTCTTC
V gene: TRBV7-8; clone size: .; D gene: .; J gene: TRBJ2-2; CDR3 protein: CASSLMRSTGELFF; CDR3 DNA: TGTGCCAGCAGCTTAATGCGCAGCACCGGGGAGCTGTTTTTT
V gene: TRBV28; clone size: many; D gene: TRBD2; J gene: TRBJ2-5; CDR3 protein: CASSFWTSNEETQYF; CDR3 DNA: TGTGCCAGCAGTTTCTGGACTAGCAACGAAGAGACCCAGTACTTC
V gene: TRBV11-2; clone size: .; D gene: .; J gene: TRBJ2-5; CDR3 protein: CASSLFRGLGQETQYF; CDR3 DNA: TGTGCCAGCAGCTTATTTCGGGGCTTGGGGCAAGAGACCCAGTACTTC
V gene: TRBV2; clone size: .; D gene: .; J gene: TRBJ1-1; CDR3 protein: CASSDADTGWAFF; CDR3 DNA: TGTGCCAGCAGTGACGCGGATACAGGATGGGCTTTCTTT
V gene: TRBV19; clone size: .; D gene: .; J gene: TRBJ2-2; CDR3 protein: CATSLWTGELFF; CDR3 DNA: TGTGCCACCTCGTTGTGGACCGGGGAGCTGTTTTTT
V gene: TRBV11-2; clone size: once; D gene: .; J gene: TRBJ2-7; CDR3 protein: CASSSFGGEYEQYF; CDR3 DNA: TGTGCCAGCAGCTCCTTCGGAGGAGAATACGAGCAGTACTTC
V gene: TRBV4-1; clone size: .; D gene: .; J gene: TRBJ2-7; CDR3 protein: CASSPGEWGDSYEQYF; CDR3 DNA: TGCGCCAGCAGCCCGGGAGAATGGGGTGACTCCTACGAGCAGTACTTC
V gene: TRBV2; clone size: .; D gene: TRBD2; J gene: TRBJ2-7; CDR3 protein: CASSEAGTSGSEQYF; CDR3 DNA: TGTGCCAGCAGTGAAGCCGGGACTAGCGGGAGTGAGCAGTACTTC
V gene: TRBV5-1; clone size: .; D gene: TRBD1; J gene: TRBJ2-1; CDR3 protein: CASSLINRDRVAYNEQFF; CDR3 DNA: TGCGCCAGCAGCTTAATAAACAGGGACAGGGTAGCCTACAATGAGCAGTTCTTC
V gene: TRBV28; clone size: .; D gene: .; J gene: TRBJ1-2; CDR3 protein: CAGTPAGLNYGYTF; CDR3 DNA: TGTGCCGGAACGCCGGCAGGGTTGAACTATGGCTACACCTTC
V gene: TRBV4-2; clone size: .; D gene: .; J gene: TRBJ1-2; CDR3 protein: CASSQGSGPSNGYTF; CDR3 DNA: TGTGCCAGCAGCCAAGGCAGCGGTCCCAGCAATGGCTACACCTTC
V gene: TRBV4-1; clone size: .; D gene: TRBD2; J gene: TRBJ2-1; CDR3 protein: CASSSPSGNLYGEQFF; CDR3 DNA: TGTGCCAGCAGCTCCCCTAGCGGGAACCTCTACGGTGAGCAGTTCTTC
V gene: TRBV5-6; clone size: .; D gene: .; J gene: TRBJ1-3; CDR3 protein: CASSLSGSGNTIYF; CDR3 DNA: TGTGCCAGCAGCTTGTCGGGGTCCGGAAACACCATATATTTT
V gene: TRBV25-1; clone size: .; D gene: TRBD1; J gene: TRBJ2-7; CDR3 protein: CASSDEKTGQGAYEQYF; CDR3 DNA: TGTGCCAGCAGTGATGAAAAGACGGGCCAGGGGGCCTACGAGCAGTACTTC
V gene: TRBV18; clone size: .; D gene: .; J gene: TRBJ1-5; CDR3 protein: CASSPENQPQHF; CDR3 DNA: TGTGCCAGCTCACCCGAGAATCAGCCCCAGCATTTT
V gene: TRBV6-8; clone size: .; D gene: .; J gene: TRBJ1-5; CDR3 protein: CASMVDQPQHF; CDR3 DNA: TGTGCCAGCATGGTGGATCAGCCCCAGCATTTT
V gene: TRBV29-1; clone size: .; D gene: TRBD1; J gene: TRBJ2-1; CDR3 protein: CRGRQGEFF; CDR3 DNA: TGCAGAGGACGACAGGGAGAGTTCTTC
V gene: TRBV2; clone size: .; D gene: TRBD2; J gene: TRBJ2-2; CDR3 protein: CASSEAPSGSTGELFF; CDR3 DNA: TGTGCCAGCAGTGAAGCTCCTAGCGGGAGTACCGGGGAGCTGTTTTTT
V gene: TRBV13; clone size: .; D gene: TRBD1; J gene: TRBJ1-4; CDR3 protein: CASSLRGGWGEKLFF; CDR3 DNA: TGTGCCAGCAGCTTGCGAGGGGGCTGGGGTGAAAAACTGTTTTTT
V gene: TRBV10-3; clone size: .; D gene: TRBD2; J gene: TRBJ2-1; CDR3 protein: CAIHSGRQGGNEQFF; CDR3 DNA: TGTGCCATCCATAGCGGGAGGCAAGGTGGCAATGAGCAGTTCTTC
V gene: TRBV5-1; clone size: .; D gene: .; J gene: TRBJ2-2; CDR3 protein: CASSLDGQATGELFF; CDR3 DNA: TGCGCCAGCAGCTTGGACGGCCAAGCGACCGGGGAGCTGTTTTTT
V gene: TRBV28; clone size: .; D gene: .; J gene: TRBJ1-1; CDR3 protein: CASSLGEGLRWAEAFF; CDR3 DNA: TGTGCCAGCAGTTTAGGGGAGGGGCTCCGGTGGGCTGAAGCTTTCTTT
V gene: TRBV29-1; clone size: few; D gene: .; J gene: TRBJ1-1; CDR3 protein: CSVPDQSNTEAFF; CDR3 DNA: TGCAGCGTGCCAGACCAGTCGAACACTGAAGCTTTCTTT
V gene: TRBV19; clone size: .; D gene: .; J gene: TRBJ1-1; CDR3 protein: CASSIGTDRGFGAFF; CDR3 DNA: TGTGCCAGTAGTATAGGGACGGACCGGGGCTTTGGAGCTTTCTTT
V gene: TRBV30; clone size: .; D gene: TRBD1; J gene: TRBJ1-3; CDR3 protein: CAWGPGQGSGNTIYF; CDR3 DNA: TGTGCCTGGGGGCCGGGACAGGGCTCTGGAAACACCATATATTTT
V gene: TRBV6-6; clone size: .; D gene: .; J gene: TRBJ2-3; CDR3 protein: CASSYHDTQYF; CDR3 DNA: TGTGCCAGCAGTTACCACGATACGCAGTATTTT
V gene: TRBV7-9; clone size: .; D gene: .; J gene: TRBJ2-7; CDR3 protein: CASSLAVYEQYF; CDR3 DNA: TGTGCCAGCAGCTTAGCAGTCTACGAGCAGTACTTC
V gene: TRBV10-2; clone size: .; D gene: TRBD1; J gene: TRBJ2-6; CDR3 protein: CASSKDRGLSGANVLTF; CDR3 DNA: TGCGCCAGCAGCAAGGACAGGGGGCTGTCTGGGGCCAACGTCCTGACTTTC
V gene: TRBV12-5; clone size: few; D gene: .; J gene: TRBJ1-1; CDR3 protein: CASGLAGYQGFRAEAFF; CDR3 DNA: TGTGCTAGTGGTTTGGCAGGTTATCAGGGGTTTAGAGCTGAAGCTTTCTTT
V gene: TRBV27; clone size: .; D gene: TRBD1; J gene: TRBJ2-1; CDR3 protein: CASSSMTGRRNEQFF; CDR3 DNA: TGTGCCAGCAGTTCAATGACAGGGCGGAGGAATGAGCAGTTCTTC
V gene: TRBV10-2; clone size: .; D gene: TRBD2; J gene: TRBJ2-1; CDR3 protein: CASSRTSGWGSSYNEQFF; CDR3 DNA: TGCGCCAGCAGTAGGACTAGCGGATGGGGTAGCTCCTACAATGAGCAGTTCTTC
V gene: TRBV5-4; clone size: few; D gene: TRBD1; J gene: TRBJ1-2; CDR3 protein: CASYYTGVSDGYTF; CDR3 DNA: TGTGCCAGCTACTACACAGGGGTTTCGGATGGCTACACCTTC
V gene: TRBV5-5; clone size: .; D gene: TRBD2; J gene: TRBJ2-4; CDR3 protein: CASSLAGFSGRALDIQYF; CDR3 DNA: TGTGCCAGCAGCTTGGCGGGTTTCAGCGGGAGGGCCTTGGACATTCAGTACTTC
V gene: TRBV15; clone size: .; D gene: .; J gene: TRBJ2-2; CDR3 protein: CATSRGGARNTGELFF; CDR3 DNA: TGTGCCACCAGCAGAGGAGGGGCCAGGAACACCGGGGAGCTGTTTTTT